This T cell receptor beta chain was found in a study of cytomegalovirus exposure and HLA in healthy donors. This CDR3 is 12 amino acids long. The ends were cut back, 1 base at V and 6 bases at J, with 7 bases in the middle. Germline V gene sequence: CDR1 SGHVS, CDR2 FNYEAQ. Researchers ran the PCR with 60 Vbeta and 13 Jbeta primers. Profiling relied on immunoSEQ multiplex PCR, and the TCRdb table lists in-frame clones only, not all of them. This sample has 120,000 or so clones, with about four fifths found just once. This clone was recorded once. The material sequenced was PBMCs. The sequence came from a middle-aged woman in good health and CMV-seropositive. The J gene is TRBJ2-7, the V gene TRBV7-6; D ambiguous. This CDR3 is CASSLGESEQYF. In DNA, the CDR3 is TGTGCCAGCAGCTTAGGAGAGAGCGAGCAGTACTTC.